Listed below are T cell receptor beta chains from one sample, sequenced in a study of blood T cells in healthy people across ages. From the 5' RACE reads, TCRdb called clonotypes with MiXCR, one entry per CDR3 protein. This table holds around 990,000 distinct CDR3 sequences, roughly 24% found once. The same data also contributed to another study, on T cells of mothers and their children.

Material: blood. These receptors were collected from a girl aged 2-9 years in good health. CDR3s include the opening cysteine and the closing phenylalanine or tryptophan. Each record gives: clone size, J gene, V gene, D gene, CDR3 DNA, CDR3 protein. A D gene is named only where the DNA matches it firmly. Size is stated for part of the rows, as once, few or many counts, or as a class when the clone is expanded.

>.|TRBJ2-7|TRBV7-6|TRBD2
TGTGCCAGCGGTAGGACTAGCGGGGGGCAATCCTACGAGCAGTACTTC
CASGRTSGGQSYEQYF
>few|TRBJ1-4|TRBV7-9|.
TGTGCCAGCAGCTTATTCGAGGGGGTTTATAATGAAAAACTGTTTTTT
CASSLFEGVYNEKLFF
>.|TRBJ2-1|TRBV7-9|.
TGTGCCAGCAGCTTTACAGGCGTTCTTTACAATGAGCAGTTCTTC
CASSFTGVLYNEQFF
>.|TRBJ2-1|TRBV12-3/TRBV12-4|TRBD2
TGTGCCAGCACCCCCGTTCCCGGGAGGGGGTTCACCTACAATGAGCAGTTCTTC
CASTPVPGRGFTYNEQFF
>.|TRBJ2-5|TRBV5-5|.
TGTGCCAGCAGCATAGCCGGGACGGAAAAAGAGACCCAGTACTTC
CASSIAGTEKETQYF
>few|TRBJ1-1|TRBV20-1|.
TGCAGTGTCAGAAGGGGCACTGAAGCTTTCTTT
CSVRRGTEAFF
>.|TRBJ2-2|TRBV7-9|.
TGTGCCAGCAGCTTAGGGGGGCCGCAGGGAGACACCGGGGAGCTGTTTTTT
CASSLGGPQGDTGELFF
>.|TRBJ1-1|TRBV16|TRBD1
TGTGCCAGCAGCCAACCCGACAGGGGACATAGTGAAGCTTTCTTT
CASSQPDRGHSEAFF
>.|TRBJ2-4|TRBV28|.
TGTGCCAGCAGTTTCCCCGGCATAGCCAAAAACATTCAGTACTTC
CASSFPGIAKNIQYF
>.|TRBJ2-7|TRBV29-1|TRBD1
TGCAGCGCCCGGACAGGGTTCCACGAGCAGTACTTC
CSARTGFHEQYF
>.|TRBJ2-1|TRBV7-9|.
TGTGCCGGCAGCCCTGCGGGGGCGAAGGTTGAGCAGTTCTTC
CAGSPAGAKVEQFF
>few|TRBJ1-1|TRBV3-1|.
TGTGCCAGCAGCCAGACAGGTTTCATGAACACTGAAGCTTTCTTT
CASSQTGFMNTEAFF
>.|TRBJ2-7|TRBV6-1|.
TGTGCCAGCGGGTGGATGGCTGGCACCTACGAGCAGTACTTC
CASGWMAGTYEQYF
>once|TRBJ1-6|TRBV3-1|TRBD1
TGTGCCAGCAGCCGGGGCCCCGGGACAGGGGATAATTCACCCCTCCACTTT
CASSRGPGTGDNSPLHF
>.|TRBJ1-6|TRBV20-1|.
TGCAGTGCGGAGGGACACCCTAATTCACCCCTCCACTTT
CSAEGHPNSPLHF
>.|TRBJ2-7|TRBV29-1|TRBD1
TGCAGCGTTGAAGGCCCAGGGGGAGTCTACGAGCAGTACTTC
CSVEGPGGVYEQYF
>few|TRBJ2-7|TRBV4-1|.
TGCGCCAGCAGCCAAGAGGGGGGTCTCGAGCAGTACTTC
CASSQEGGLEQYF
>.|TRBJ2-1|TRBV6-4|.
TGTGCCAGCAGTGAAGAATGGAACTCCAATGAGCAGTTCTTC
CASSEEWNSNEQFF
>.|TRBJ2-3|TRBV3-1|.
TGTGCCAGCAGCCACAGCAAGTCCACAGATACGCAGTATTTT
CASSHSKSTDTQYF
>few|TRBJ1-1|TRBV3-1|TRBD1
TGTGCCAGCACCTCGACAGGGCCCTACACTGAAGCTTTCTTT
CASTSTGPYTEAFF
>.|TRBJ2-7|TRBV11-2|.
TGTGCCAGCAGCCCCAGATGGGGGAATGGCGTATACGAGCAGTACTTC
CASSPRWGNGVYEQYF
>.|TRBJ2-2|TRBV12-5|TRBD1
TGTGCTAGTGGAACAGGGCAGGGGGCGACGGGGGAGCTGTTTTTT
CASGTGQGATGELFF
>.|TRBJ2-1|TRBV4-1|.
TGCGCCAGCAGCCAATTACAGGAAAGCTCCTACAATGAGCAGTTCTTC
CASSQLQESSYNEQFF
>.|TRBJ2-1|TRBV7-9|TRBD1
TGTGCCAGCAGCTCGACCGACAGGGGGTCCTACAATGAGCAGTTCTTC
CASSSTDRGSYNEQFF
>.|TRBJ2-7|TRBV12-3/TRBV12-4|.
TGTGCCAGCAGTTTACTCTCCAACTACGAGCAGTACTTC
CASSLLSNYEQYF
>.|TRBJ2-5|TRBV20-1|TRBD2
TGCAGTGCTTCCCCTGGGTTAGCGGGAGGGGAGACCCAGTACTTC
CSASPGLAGGETQYF
>.|TRBJ2-7|TRBV6-4|.
TGTGCCAGCAGCTGGATTAGAAAGTGGGGCGAGCAGTACTTC
CASSWIRKWGEQYF
>.|TRBJ2-1|TRBV7-9|TRBD1
TGTGCCAGCAGCTTAAGACAGGGGGTATACAATGAGCAGTTCTTC
CASSLRQGVYNEQFF
>few|TRBJ2-2|TRBV20-1|TRBD2
TGCAGTGCTCGCTCTAGCGGGGGTGCAACGAACACCGGGGAGCTGTTTTTT
CSARSSGGATNTGELFF
>few|TRBJ2-1|TRBV7-8|.
TGTGCCAGCAGCTTAATTCACAATGAGCAGTTCTTC
CASSLIHNEQFF
>.|TRBJ2-7|TRBV11-2|.
TGTGCCAGCAGCTTAGAGTACTCAAGGAGAATTTACGAGCAGTACTTC
CASSLEYSRRIYEQYF
>.|TRBJ1-2|TRBV12-3/TRBV12-4|.
TGTGCCAGCGGAAAAGGGGGGCTAATCCTCGCCTTC
CASGKGGLILAF
>few|TRBJ2-7|TRBV3-1|.
TGTGCCAGCAGCCAATGGGGGAGCTCCTACGAGCAGTACTTC
CASSQWGSSYEQYF
>few|TRBJ2-1|TRBV9|.
TGTGCCAGCAGGGGGGTCAGAGATGAGCAGTTCTTC
CASRGVRDEQFF
>few|TRBJ1-4|TRBV7-2|.
TGTGCCAGCAGCCTACCTGGGGGGCGAAAACTGTTTTTT
CASSLPGGRKLFF
>.|TRBJ2-1|TRBV5-1|TRBD1
TGCGCCAGCAGCTGGACAGGGGCAATCCCCTACAATGAGCAGTTCTTC
CASSWTGAIPYNEQFF
>.|TRBJ1-4|TRBV6-1|TRBD1
TGTGCCAGCAGTGCTGACAGGGGGACTAATGAAAAACTGTTTTTT
CASSADRGTNEKLFF
>.|TRBJ2-1|TRBV7-8|.
TGTGCCAGCAGCTTAGATCTTAGGGTGATGGTGGGCAATGAGCAGTTCTTC
CASSLDLRVMVGNEQFF
>.|TRBJ2-1|TRBV10-3|TRBD2
TGTGCCATCGGGGGGGACTACAATGAGCAGTTCTTC
CAIGGDYNEQFF
>.|TRBJ2-2|TRBV11-1|TRBD1
TGTGCCAGCAGCCCTTCTGCCTACAGGGGGGAAGCGAACACCGGGGAGCTGTTTTTT
CASSPSAYRGEANTGELFF
>many|TRBJ2-2|TRBV28|TRBD2
TGTGCCAGCAGTTTAGGAGGGACTATGACCGGGGAGCTGTTTTTT
CASSLGGTMTGELFF
>.|TRBJ1-2|TRBV4-1|.
TGCGCCAGCAGCCAAGTAACAGCTATCTATGGCTACACCTTC
CASSQVTAIYGYTF
>.|TRBJ2-7|TRBV7-2|.
TGTGCCAGCAGCTTGGGTGGGCACACCTACGAGCAGTACTTC
CASSLGGHTYEQYF